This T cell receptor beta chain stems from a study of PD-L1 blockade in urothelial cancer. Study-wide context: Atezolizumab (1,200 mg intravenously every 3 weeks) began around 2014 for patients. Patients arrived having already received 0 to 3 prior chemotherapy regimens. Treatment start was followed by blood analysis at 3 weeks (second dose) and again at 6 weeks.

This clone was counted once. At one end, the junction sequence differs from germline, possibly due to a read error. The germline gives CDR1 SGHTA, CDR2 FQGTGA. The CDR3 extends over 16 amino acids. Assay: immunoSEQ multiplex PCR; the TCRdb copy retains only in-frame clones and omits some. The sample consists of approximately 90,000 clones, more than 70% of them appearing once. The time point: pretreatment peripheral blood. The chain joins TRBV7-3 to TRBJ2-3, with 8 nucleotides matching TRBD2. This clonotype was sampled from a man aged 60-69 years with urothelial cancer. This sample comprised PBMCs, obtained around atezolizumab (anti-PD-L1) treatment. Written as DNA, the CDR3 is TGTGCCAGCAGCATAACAGGGCGGGGGGCAGCAGATACGCAGTATTTT. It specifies CASSITGRGAADTQYF.